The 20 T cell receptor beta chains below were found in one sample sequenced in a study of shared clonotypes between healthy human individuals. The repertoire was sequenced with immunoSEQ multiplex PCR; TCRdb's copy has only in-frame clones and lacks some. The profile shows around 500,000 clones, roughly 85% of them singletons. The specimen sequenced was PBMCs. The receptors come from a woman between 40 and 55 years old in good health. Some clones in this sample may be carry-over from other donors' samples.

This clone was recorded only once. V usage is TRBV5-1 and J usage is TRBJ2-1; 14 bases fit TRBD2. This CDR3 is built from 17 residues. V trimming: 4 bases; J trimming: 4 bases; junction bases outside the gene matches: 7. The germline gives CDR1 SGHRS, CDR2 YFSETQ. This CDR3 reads CASSGGLAGANYNEQFF. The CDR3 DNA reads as TGCGCCAGCAGCGGGGGACTAGCGGGAGCGAATTACAATGAGCAGTTCTTC.

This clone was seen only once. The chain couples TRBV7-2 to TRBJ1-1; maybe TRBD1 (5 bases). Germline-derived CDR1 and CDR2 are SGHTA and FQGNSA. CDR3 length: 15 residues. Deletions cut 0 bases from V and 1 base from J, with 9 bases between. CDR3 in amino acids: CASSLARGKNTEAFF. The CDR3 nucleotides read TGTGCCAGCAGCTTAGCGAGGGGAAAGAACACTGAAGCTTTCTTT. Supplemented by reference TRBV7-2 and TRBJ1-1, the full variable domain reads GAGVSQSPSNKVTEKGKDVELRCDPISGHTALYWYRQSLGQGLEFLIYFQGNSAPDKSGLPSDRFSAERTGGSVSTLTIQRTQQEDSAVYLCASSLARGKNTEAFFGQGTRLTVV.

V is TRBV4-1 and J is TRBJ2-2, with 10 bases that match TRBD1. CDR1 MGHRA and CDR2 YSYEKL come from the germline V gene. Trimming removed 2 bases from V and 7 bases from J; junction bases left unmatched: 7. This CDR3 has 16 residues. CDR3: CASSQLDRGGGGELFF. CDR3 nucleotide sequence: TGCGCCAGCAGCCAACTGGACAGGGGGGGTGGCGGGGAGCTGTTTTTT.

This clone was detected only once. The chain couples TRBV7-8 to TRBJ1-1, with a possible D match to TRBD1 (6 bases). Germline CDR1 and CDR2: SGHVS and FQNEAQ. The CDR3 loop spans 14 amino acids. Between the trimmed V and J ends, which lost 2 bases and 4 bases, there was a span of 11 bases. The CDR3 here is CASSLRGGLTEAFF. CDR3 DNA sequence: TGTGCCAGCAGCTTAAGGGGGGGACTCACTGAAGCTTTCTTT.

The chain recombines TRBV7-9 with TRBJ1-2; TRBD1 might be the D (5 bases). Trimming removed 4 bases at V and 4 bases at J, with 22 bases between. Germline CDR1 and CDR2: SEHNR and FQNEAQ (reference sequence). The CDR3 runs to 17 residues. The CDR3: CASSSWGRDGVFYGYTF. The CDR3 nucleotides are TGTGCCAGCAGCTCCTGGGGCAGGGATGGGGTGTTCTATGGCTACACCTTC.

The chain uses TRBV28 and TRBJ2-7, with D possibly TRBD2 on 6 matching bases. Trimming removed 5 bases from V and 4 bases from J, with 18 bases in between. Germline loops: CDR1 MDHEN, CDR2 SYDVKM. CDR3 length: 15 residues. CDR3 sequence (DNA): TGTGCCAGCAGTGATGTAGCGGAGATATCGTACGAGCAGTACTTC. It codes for CASSDVAEISYEQYF.

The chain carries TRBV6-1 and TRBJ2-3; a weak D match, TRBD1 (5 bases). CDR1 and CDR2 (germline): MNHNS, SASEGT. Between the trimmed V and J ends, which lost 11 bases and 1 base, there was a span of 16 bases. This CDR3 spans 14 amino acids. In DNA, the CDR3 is TGTGCCTGCACAAGGACCAGGGGCACAGATACGCAGTATTTT. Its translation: CACTRTRGTDTQYF.

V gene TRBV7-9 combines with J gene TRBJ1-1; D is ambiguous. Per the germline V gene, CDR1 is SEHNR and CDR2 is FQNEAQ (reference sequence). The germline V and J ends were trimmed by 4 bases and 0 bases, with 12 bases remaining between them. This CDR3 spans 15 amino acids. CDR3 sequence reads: CASSSSLQLNTEAFF. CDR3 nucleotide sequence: TGTGCCAGCAGCTCCTCCTTACAGTTGAACACTGAAGCTTTCTTT.

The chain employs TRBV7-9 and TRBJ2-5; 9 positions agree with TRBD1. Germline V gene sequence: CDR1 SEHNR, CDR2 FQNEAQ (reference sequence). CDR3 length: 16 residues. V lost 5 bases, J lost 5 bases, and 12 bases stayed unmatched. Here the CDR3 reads CASSQTNTGGGETQYF. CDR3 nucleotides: TGTGCCAGCAGCCAGACCAACACAGGGGGCGGGGAGACCCAGTACTTC.

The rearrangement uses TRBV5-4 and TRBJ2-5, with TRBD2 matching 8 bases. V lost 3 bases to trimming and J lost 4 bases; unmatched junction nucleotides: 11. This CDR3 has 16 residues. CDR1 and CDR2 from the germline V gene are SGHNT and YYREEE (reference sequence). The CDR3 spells CASSYAGLAPGETQYF. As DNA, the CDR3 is TGTGCCAGCAGCTACGCCGGACTAGCCCCCGGAGAGACCCAGTACTTC.

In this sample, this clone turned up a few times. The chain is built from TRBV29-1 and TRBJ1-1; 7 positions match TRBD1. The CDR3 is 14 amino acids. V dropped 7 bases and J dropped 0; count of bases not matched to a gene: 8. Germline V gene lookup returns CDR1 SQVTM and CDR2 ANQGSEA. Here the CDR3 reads CSAVSTGLNTEAFF. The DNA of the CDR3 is TGCAGCGCAGTCTCGACAGGGTTGAACACTGAAGCTTTCTTT.

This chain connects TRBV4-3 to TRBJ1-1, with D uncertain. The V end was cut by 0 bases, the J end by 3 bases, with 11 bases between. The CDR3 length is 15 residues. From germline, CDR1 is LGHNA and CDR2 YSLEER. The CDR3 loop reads CASSQDLPGDTEAFF. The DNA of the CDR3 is TGCGCCAGCAGCCAAGACCTCCCGGGAGACACTGAAGCTTTCTTT.

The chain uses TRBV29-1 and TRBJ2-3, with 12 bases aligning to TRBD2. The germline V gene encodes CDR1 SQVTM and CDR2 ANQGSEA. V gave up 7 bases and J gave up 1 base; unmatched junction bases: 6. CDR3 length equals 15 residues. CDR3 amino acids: CSGFRLAGGTDTQYF. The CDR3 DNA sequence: TGCAGCGGATTTCGACTAGCGGGAGGCACAGATACGCAGTATTTT.

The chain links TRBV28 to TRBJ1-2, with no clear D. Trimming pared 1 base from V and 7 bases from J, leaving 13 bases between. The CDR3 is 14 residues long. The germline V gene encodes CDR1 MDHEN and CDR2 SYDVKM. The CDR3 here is CASSLSFGVGGYTF. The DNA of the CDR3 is TGTGCCAGCAGTTTATCGTTCGGGGTAGGTGGCTACACCTTC.

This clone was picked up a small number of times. DNA of the CDR3: TGTGCCACCAGCAGAGATGAGGGACAGTTATACGAGCAGTACTTC. This translates into CATSRDEGQLYEQYF. This rearrangement joins TRBV15 to TRBJ2-7, with TRBD1 identical over 7 bases. Per germline, CDR1 LNHNV and CDR2 YYDKDF (reference sequence). J lost 4 bases, V lost 0 bases, and 6 bases had no gene match. CDR3 length: 15 residues.

The CDR3 nucleotides read TGTGCCAGCAGCCAAGAACTGGGACCCCGGGGACAAGAGACCCAGTACTTC. The encoded protein is CASSQELGPRGQETQYF. The V and J genes are TRBV9 and TRBJ2-5; the D call may be TRBD1 or TRBD2 (5 bases each). Germline CDR1 reads SGDLS; CDR2 reads YYNGEE. Trimming took 4 bases from V and 2 from J, leaving 21 bases between them. The CDR3 extends over 17 amino acids.

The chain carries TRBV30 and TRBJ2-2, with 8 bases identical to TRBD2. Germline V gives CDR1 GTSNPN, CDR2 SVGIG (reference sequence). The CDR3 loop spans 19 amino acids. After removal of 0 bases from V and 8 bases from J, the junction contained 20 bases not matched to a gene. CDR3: CAWSVKGSFSGSFMGELFF. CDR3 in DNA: TGTGCCTGGAGTGTAAAAGGATCATTCAGCGGGAGTTTTATGGGGGAGCTGTTTTTT.

The CDR3 DNA reads as TGTGCCAGCGTTCCTACAGGAGGGGCCAATCAGCCCCAGCATTTT. Translated: CASVPTGGANQPQHF. The rearrangement uses TRBV6-6 and TRBJ1-5; TRBD1 is a possible D gene (5 bases). CDR1 is MNHNY, CDR2 SVGAGI, per germline (reference sequence). Trimming took off 8 bases at V and 3 bases at J, with 17 bases between the two ends. CDR3 length equals 15 residues.

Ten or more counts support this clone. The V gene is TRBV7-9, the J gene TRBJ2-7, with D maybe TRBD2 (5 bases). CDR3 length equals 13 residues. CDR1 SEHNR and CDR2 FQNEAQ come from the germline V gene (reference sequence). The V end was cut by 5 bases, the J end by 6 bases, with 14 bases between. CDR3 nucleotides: TGTGCCAGCAGCCCCTGGGCGGAGGTCGAGCAGTACTTC. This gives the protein CASSPWAEVEQYF. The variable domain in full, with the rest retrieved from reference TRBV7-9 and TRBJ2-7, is DTGVSQNPRHKITKRGQNVTFRCDPISEHNRLYWYRQTLGQGPEFLTYFQNEAQLEKSRLLSDRFSAERPKGSFSTLEIQRTEQGDSAMYLCASSPWAEVEQYFGPGTRLTVT.

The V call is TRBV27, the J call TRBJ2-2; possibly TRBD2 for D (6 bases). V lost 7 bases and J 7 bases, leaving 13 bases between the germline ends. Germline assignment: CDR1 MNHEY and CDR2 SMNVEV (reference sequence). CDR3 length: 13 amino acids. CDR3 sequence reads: CASMVGRYGELFF. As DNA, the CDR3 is TGTGCCAGCATGGTGGGGAGGTACGGGGAGCTGTTTTTT.